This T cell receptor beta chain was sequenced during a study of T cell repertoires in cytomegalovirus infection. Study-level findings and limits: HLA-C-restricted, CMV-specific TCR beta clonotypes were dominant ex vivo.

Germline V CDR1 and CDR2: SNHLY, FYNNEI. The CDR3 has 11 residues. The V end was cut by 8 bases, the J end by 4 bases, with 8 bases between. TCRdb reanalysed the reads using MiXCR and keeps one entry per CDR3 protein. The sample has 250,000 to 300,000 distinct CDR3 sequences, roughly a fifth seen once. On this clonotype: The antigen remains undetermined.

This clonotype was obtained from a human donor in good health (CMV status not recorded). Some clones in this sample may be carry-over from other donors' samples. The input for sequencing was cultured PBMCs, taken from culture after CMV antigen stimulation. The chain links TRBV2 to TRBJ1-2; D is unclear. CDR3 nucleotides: TGTGCCAGCTCGGACGTCTATGGCTACACCTTC. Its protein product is CASSDVYGYTF. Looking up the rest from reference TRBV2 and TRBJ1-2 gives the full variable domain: EPEVTQTPSHQVTQMGQEVILRCVPISNHLYFYWYRQILGQKVEFLVSFYNNEISEKSEIFDDQFSVERPDGSNFTLKIRSTKLEDSAMYFCASSDVYGYTFGSGTRLTVV.